The present entry profiles one T cell receptor beta chain with its context. Antigen unknown. Assay used: immunoSEQ multiplex PCR; TCRdb lists only in-frame clones, some missing. The table has around 56,000 clones, approximately 81% seen once. The time point is: week 5, during vaccination. Vaccinated patients received 300 ug of mutant IDH1 20-mer peptide per dose, with topical imiquimod. The data were obtained in a study of a mutant IDH1 vaccine in newly diagnosed glioma. The wider study: Treated individuals were about 60% male and roughly 40% female, averaging 40.4 years of age.

The CDR3 loop spans 19 amino acids. The V gene end was trimmed by 6 bases and the J gene end by 3 bases; junction bases not matched to a gene: 15. CDR1 is WNHNN, CDR2 SYGVQD, per germline (reference sequence). General study findings and limits: Pseudoprogression seemed unlinked to shifts in top peripheral T cell clonotypes. Of the patients, 85% to 95% had vaccine-induced immune responses.

The chain employs TRBV10-1 and TRBJ2-1; 12 nucleotides align to TRBD2. Here the sequenced sample was PBMCs, taken from a glioma patient whose treatment included an IDH1 peptide vaccine. This receptor was obtained from a man aged 30-40 years with glioma. The CDR3 bases are TGCGCCAGCAGCGAAGCACTAGCGGGGGGTCCACATCTCTACAATGAGCAGTTCTTC. Protein product: CASSEALAGGPHLYNEQFF.